The T cell receptor (beta chain) under discussion was sequenced for a study of blood T cells in healthy people across ages. Primed by a sample-barcoded 5' primer and a J-beta primer mix, a second PCR proceeded for 7 to 11 cycles. TCRdb re-derived calls from the 5' RACE reads in MiXCR, one entry per CDR3 protein. The profile shows 1.2 million to 1.5 million distinct CDR3 sequences, roughly 45% of them singletons. This clonotype was counted only a few times. The sample was blood. This sequence originates from a woman aged 18-30 years in good health.

For the CDR3, the DNA is TGCGCCAGCAGCTTGGACCACAGGGGCACCTACGAGCAGTACTTC. Its protein product is CASSLDHRGTYEQYF. The V call is TRBV5-1, the J call TRBJ2-7; 7 bases are a match to TRBD1. This CDR3 has 15 residues. The germline V gene has CDR1 SGHRS and CDR2 YFSETQ. V dropped 0 bases and J dropped 2; count of bases not matched to a gene: 5.